This TCR beta chain was retrieved from a study of cytomegalovirus exposure and HLA in healthy donors. The PCR ran on 60 Vbeta and 13 Jbeta primers. Assay used: immunoSEQ multiplex PCR; TCRdb lists only in-frame clones, some missing. The sample has some 140,000 clones, about 68% seen once. Overall study results and limits: According to a later analysis, donors in an Asian-associated ancestry cluster reportedly had fewer N-insertions than the approximately 730-donor mean.

CDR1 is MNHEY and CDR2 is SVGAGI in the germline V gene. CDR3 length: 13 residues. V was cut by 7 bases and J by 4 bases, with 10 bases left in between. Note on this clone: The antigen is not known.

This TCR derives from a man aged 25 to 45 in good health and CMV-seronegative. The chain employs TRBV6-5 and TRBJ2-2, with D possibly matching TRBD2 (5 bases). Source material: PBMCs. As DNA, the CDR3 is TGTGCCAGCACCACTAGTGGCACCGGGGAGCTGTTTTTT. Amino acids: CASTTSGTGELFF.